This TCR beta chain was obtained from a study of T cell repertoires in cytomegalovirus infection. MiXCR, run by TCRdb on the reads, gives a single entry per CDR3 protein. The data show hundreds of thousands of distinct CDR3 sequences, roughly 46% seen once. Study-wide findings and caveats: Ex vivo responses were dominated by HLA-C-restricted CMV-specific TCR beta clonotypes.

A few counts support this clonotype. Antigen: not known. The sequence came from a human donor in good health (CMV status not recorded). Some clones in this sample may be carry-over from other donors' samples. The source was cultured PBMCs, collected from culture after CMV antigen stimulation.

In nucleotides, the CDR3 is TGTGCCAGCAGCCACGCCCTGGGGGGCCACGAGCAGTACTTC. This codes for CASSHALGGHEQYF. This chain joins TRBV7-9 and TRBJ2-7, with D possibly called TRBD1 or TRBD2 (6 bases each). Germline V gene lookup returns CDR1 SEHNR and CDR2 FQNEAQ (reference sequence). The CDR3 is 14 residues long. V lost 5 bases to trimming and J lost 5 bases, with 16 bases between them.